This T cell receptor (beta chain) was profiled in a study of cytomegalovirus exposure and HLA in healthy donors. Study background: The study placed roughly four fifths of its approximately 360 genotyped donors in the Caucasian-associated ancestry cluster. Overall study findings and caveats: Analysis was carried out at a later point, and it linked a missense DCLRE1C variant to TCR beta V- and J-gene trimming. Upon later analysis, HLA-associated TCR beta chains proved more clonally expanded than other, equally common chains. According to the study, 160 or so TCR beta chains were cytomegalovirus-associated.

Points on this clone: The antigen is undetermined.

13 Jbeta primers and 60 Vbeta primers were used for the PCR. Libraries were prepared by immunoSEQ multiplex PCR; TCRdb keeps only in-frame clonotypes and omits some of them. The data show 100,000 to 150,000 clones, more than 70% seen once. The source material was PBMCs. This TCR was recovered from a male donor in good health and CMV-seronegative.

In DNA, the CDR3 is TGTGCCAGCAGCAAGCGGGGTCAGCCCCAGCATTTT. Translated: CASSKRGQPQHF. The chain combines TRBV7-9 with TRBJ1-5; D remains unclear. This CDR3 is built from 12 residues. The germline V gene has CDR1 SEHNR and CDR2 FQNEAQ (reference sequence). Trimming cost V 5 bases and J 6 bases, with 8 bases left between them.